The 22 T cell receptor beta chains reported below all come from one sample, sequenced in a study of blood T cell repertoires in COVID-19. The protocol was immunoSEQ multiplex PCR, while the TCRdb copy is restricted to in-frame clones and leaves out a portion. This sample has roughly 330,000 clones, with about 85% found just once. Sequencing was done on a sample of PBMCs or T cells enriched from blood (not recorded which). These receptors all come from a woman between 25 and 40 years old who had recovered from COVID-19.

This clone was picked up one time. J is TRBJ1-1 and V is TRBV5-1; TRBD1 matches at 7 bases. The V and J ends lost 2 bases and 5 bases, in that order; junction bases with no gene match: 9. The CDR3 covers 15 residues. CDR1 is SGHRS and CDR2 is YFSETQ in the germline V gene. CDR3 loop: CASSFPRQGMTEAFF. The CDR3 nucleotides read TGCGCCAGCAGCTTCCCGAGACAGGGTATGACTGAAGCTTTCTTT. Full variable domain (remainder filled in from reference TRBV5-1 and TRBJ1-1): KAGVTQTPRYLIKTRGQQVTLSCSPISGHRSVSWYQQTPGQGLQFLFEYFSETQRNKGNFPGRFSGRQFSNSRSEMNVSTLELGDSALYLCASSFPRQGMTEAFFGQGTRLTVV.

This clone occurred once. The chain is built from TRBV27 and TRBJ1-2; TRBD1 might be the D (6 bases). In germline, CDR1 is MNHEY, CDR2 SMNVEV (reference sequence). Deletions cut 2 bases from V and 13 bases from J, with 20 bases between. The CDR3 contains 14 residues. In DNA form, the CDR3 reads TGTGCCAGCAGTTTACAATCCCAGGGGCCCTCCCTCACCTTC. Translation: CASSLQSQGPSLTF.

The genes are TRBV3-1 (or the pseudogene TRBV3-2) and TRBJ1-5; TRBD1 matches 7 bases. The CDR3 contains 16 residues. Germline V gives CDR1 LGHDT, CDR2 YNNKEL (reference sequence). With V trimmed by 2 bases and J by 4 bases, 8 bases remained unmatched. This chain's CDR3 is CASSQKGTAINQPQHF. In DNA form, the CDR3 reads TGTGCCAGCAGCCAAAAAGGGACAGCCATAAATCAGCCCCAGCATTTT.

The V call is TRBV14, the J call TRBJ2-7; TRBD1 matches at 8 bases. The CDR3 has 14 residues. CDR1 and CDR2 from the germline V gene are SGHDN and FVKESK. J lost 7 bases, V lost 2 bases, and 7 bases had no gene match. CDR3 in DNA: TGTGCCAGCAGCCAAAGGGACAGGCCGGGTGAGCAGTACTTC. This translates into CASSQRDRPGEQYF.

This chain links TRBV5-1 with TRBJ1-2, with TRBD1 matching 8 bases. Germline V gene data show CDR1 as SGHRS and CDR2 as YFSETQ. Trimming at V came to 0 bases and at J to 4 bases, leaving 5 bases not matched to a gene. The CDR3 spans 15 residues. The CDR3 DNA reads TGCGCCAGCAGCTTGGGGACAGGGTCGGCCTATGGCTACACCTTC. Translation: CASSLGTGSAYGYTF.

A few counts support this clone. V is TRBV30 and J is TRBJ1-1; D may be TRBD1 (6 bases). The germline CDR1 and CDR2 sequences are GTSNPN and SVGIG (reference sequence). Deletions cut 4 bases from V and 1 base from J, with 10 bases between. There are 13 residues in the CDR3. CDR3 DNA: TGTGCCTGGATGATGGACAGGAACACTGAAGCTTTCTTT. Translating it yields CAWMMDRNTEAFF. Full variable domain (missing parts from reference TRBV30 and TRBJ1-1): SQTIHQWPATLVQPVGSPLSLECTVEGTSNPNLYWYRQAAGRGLQLLFYSVGIGQISSEVPQNLSASRPQDRQFILSSKKLLLSDSGFYLCAWMMDRNTEAFFGQGTRLTVV.

This chain joins TRBV4-1 and TRBJ2-5; 11 nucleotides match TRBD2. CDR1 and CDR2 (germline): MGHRA, YSYEKL. CDR3 length equals 15 residues. Trimming took 2 bases from V and 5 from J; bases not matched to a gene: 4. CDR3 DNA sequence: TGCGCCAGCAGCCAAACTAGCGGGGGAGGTGAGACCCAGTACTTC. It translates to CASSQTSGGGETQYF.

The chain has TRBV3-1 (or the pseudogene TRBV3-2) and TRBJ1-1; D might be TRBD1 (5 bases). Germline V CDR1 and CDR2: LGHDT, YNNKEL (reference sequence). The V end was cut by 1 base, the J end by 1 base, with 7 bases between. This CDR3 has 14 residues. The CDR3 region is CASSQGQTNTEAFF. In DNA form, the CDR3 reads TGTGCCAGCAGCCAAGGACAGACGAACACTGAAGCTTTCTTT.

The V gene is TRBV2, the J gene TRBJ1-5; TRBD1 might be the D (5 bases). The CDR3 extends over 15 amino acids. Trimming stripped 4 bases from V and 3 bases from J, with 13 bases between. CDR1 is SNHLY, CDR2 FYNNEI, per germline. CDR3 amino acids: CASSVPDSLNQPQHF. CDR3 sequence (DNA): TGTGCCAGCAGTGTTCCCGACAGTCTCAATCAGCCCCAGCATTTT.

The V and J genes are TRBV3-1 (or the pseudogene TRBV3-2) and TRBJ1-2; 12 bases match TRBD1. This CDR3 spans 15 amino acids. V was clipped by 2 bases and J by 7 bases; unmatched bases: 5. From germline, CDR1 is LGHDT and CDR2 YNNKEL (reference sequence). The CDR3 DNA is TGTGCCAGCAGCCAACTAGGGACAGGGGGCAGTGGCTACACCTTC. Protein: CASSQLGTGGSGYTF.

The rearrangement uses TRBV2 and TRBJ1-1; D gene unclear. V lost 8 bases and J 7 bases, leaving 11 bases between the germline ends. The CDR3 sequence is 11 residues long. Germline lookup yields CDR1 SNHLY and CDR2 FYNNEI. CDR3 region: CASHLRFEAFF. The CDR3 DNA follows: TGTGCCAGCCACCTGAGGTTTGAAGCTTTCTTT. Using reference TRBV2 and TRBJ1-1 for the parts outside the CDR3, the full variable domain is EPEVTQTPSHQVTQMGQEVILRCVPISNHLYFYWYRQILGQKVEFLVSFYNNEISEKSEIFDDQFSVERPDGSNFTLKIRSTKLEDSAMYFCASHLRFEAFFGQGTRLTVV.

This chain links TRBV7-2 with TRBJ1-2; 8 nucleotides align to TRBD1. The CDR3 extends over 13 amino acids. V dropped 6 bases and J dropped 13; count of bases not matched to a gene: 13. From germline, CDR1 is SGHTA and CDR2 FQGNSA. DNA of the CDR3: TGTGCCAGCAGTCCTGGACAGGGAGGAAGGAGCACCTTC. It translates to CASSPGQGGRSTF.

J is TRBJ2-4 and V is TRBV7-2; no firm D call. V dropped 1 base and J dropped 0 bases, with 10 bases sitting between them. Germline assignment: CDR1 SGHTA and CDR2 FQGNSA. The CDR3 consists of 16 residues. CDR3 region: CASSLGGQIAKNIQYF. DNA for the CDR3: TGTGCCAGCAGCTTAGGCGGCCAGATAGCCAAAAACATTCAGTACTTC. Full variable domain (rest looked up from reference TRBV7-2 and TRBJ2-4): GAGVSQSPSNKVTEKGKDVELRCDPISGHTALYWYRQSLGQGLEFLIYFQGNSAPDKSGLPSDRFSAERTGGSVSTLTIQRTQQEDSAVYLCASSLGGQIAKNIQYFGAGTRLSVL.

The rearrangement links TRBV5-8 to TRBJ2-2; D is possibly TRBD2 (5 bases). V was pared by 4 bases and J by 6 bases, with 7 bases between. The CDR3 is made up of 12 amino acids. Germline V gene data show CDR1 as SGHTS and CDR2 as YDEGEE. The DNA of the CDR3 is TGTGCCAGCAGCCAGAGGGCCGGGGAGCTGTTTTTT. Encoded protein: CASSQRAGELFF.

The V call is TRBV19, the J call TRBJ1-5; weak D call: TRBD1 (5 bases). CDR3 size: 17 residues. CDR1 and CDR2 from the germline V gene are LNHDA and SQIVND (reference sequence). V was trimmed by 6 bases and J by 2 bases, leaving 20 bases between them. The CDR3 DNA sequence: TGTGCCAGTAGCCCTCAAGGTGGGGGAGGGGGCAATCAGCCCCAGCATTTT. Translated, it gives CASSPQGGGGGNQPQHF.

J is TRBJ1-1 and V is TRBV29-1, with D hard to call. The CDR3 contains 12 residues. Germline V gives CDR1 SQVTM, CDR2 ANQGSEA. Trimming removed 3 bases from V and 3 bases from J, with 8 bases in between. The CDR3 loop reads CSVDAGYTEAFF. DNA for the CDR3: TGCAGCGTTGACGCGGGCTACACTGAAGCTTTCTTT. The full variable domain, in which reference TRBV29-1 and TRBJ1-1 provide the parts outside the CDR3, is SAVISQKPSRDICQRGTSLTIQCQVDSQVTMMFWYRQQPGQSLTLIATANQGSEATYESGFVIDKFPISRPNLTFSTLTVSNMSPEDSSIYLCSVDAGYTEAFFGQGTRLTVV.

This clone was detected only once. CDR3 nucleotide sequence: TGTGCCTCCCGACCCGGAAGCGGGGGCCTTAACACCGGGGAGCTGTTTTTT. Translated, it gives CASRPGSGGLNTGELFF. The V and J genes are TRBV19 and TRBJ2-2, with 8 bases matching TRBD2. The germline V gene encodes CDR1 LNHDA and CDR2 SQIVND (reference sequence). CDR3 length: 17 residues. V gave up 11 bases and J gave up 2 bases; unmatched junction bases: 16.

This sequence joins TRBV4-2 and TRBJ1-1; D not resolved. V was shortened by 4 bases and J by 4 bases, with 10 bases between the two germline ends. The CDR3 has 13 amino acids. The V gene's germline CDR1 is LGHNA and CDR2 YNFKEQ. The DNA of the CDR3 is TGTGCCAGCAGCCGCGGAGGAGGCACTGAAGCTTTCTTT. The encoded protein is CASSRGGGTEAFF.

CDR3 DNA sequence: TGTGCCAGCAGTTACTCGGTGACTAGCACAGATACGCAGTATTTT. It encodes CASSYSVTSTDTQYF. V usage is TRBV6-5 and J usage is TRBJ2-3, with D unresolved. V was shortened by 0 bases and J by 0 bases, with 7 bases between the two germline ends. Per germline, CDR1 MNHEY and CDR2 SVGAGI. The CDR3 covers 15 residues.

This clone qualifies as medium-sized. This chain joins TRBV30 and TRBJ2-3, with D possibly TRBD1 on 6 matching bases. Germline loops: CDR1 GTSNPN, CDR2 SVGIG (reference sequence). The V end lost 1 base, the J end lost 2 bases, and 10 bases lay between the germline ends. The CDR3 loop spans 14 amino acids. The CDR3 spells CAWSETGHTDTQYF. CDR3 DNA: TGTGCCTGGAGTGAGACAGGCCACACAGATACGCAGTATTTT.

Turning to this clone: Other DNA sequences in the same sample also yield this CDR3. The V and J genes are TRBV19 and TRBJ1-2; D is unclear. Trimming cost V 2 bases and J 4 bases, with 5 bases left between them. Germline CDR1 and CDR2: LNHDA and SQIVND (reference sequence). The CDR3 is made up of 12 amino acids. CDR3 coding DNA: TGTGCCAGTAGTATATCAGGCTATGGCTACACCTTC. Encoded protein: CASSISGYGYTF.

The CDR3 DNA reads as TGTGCCAGCAGTGAAATGGGGACAGGGGGCTACTATGGCTACACCTTC. It encodes CASSEMGTGGYYGYTF. The gene calls are TRBV2 and TRBJ1-2; 12 bases match TRBD1. Unmatched junction bases numbered 4, after V lost 2 bases and J lost 3 bases. CDR3 length: 16 amino acids. Germline V gene lookup returns CDR1 SNHLY and CDR2 FYNNEI.